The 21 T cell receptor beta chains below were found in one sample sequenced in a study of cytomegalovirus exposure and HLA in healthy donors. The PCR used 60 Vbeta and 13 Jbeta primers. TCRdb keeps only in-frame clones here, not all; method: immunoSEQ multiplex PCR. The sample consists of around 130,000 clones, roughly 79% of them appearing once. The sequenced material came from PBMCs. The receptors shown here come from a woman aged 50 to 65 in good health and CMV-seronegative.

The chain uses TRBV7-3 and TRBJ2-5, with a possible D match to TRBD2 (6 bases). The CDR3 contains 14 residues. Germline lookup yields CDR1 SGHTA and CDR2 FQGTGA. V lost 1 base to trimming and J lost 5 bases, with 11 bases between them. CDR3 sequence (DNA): TGTGCCAGCAGCTTAATCGGGGGTGGGGAGACCCAGTACTTC. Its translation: CASSLIGGGETQYF.

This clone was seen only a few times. The CDR3 DNA sequence: TGCGCCAGCAGCGGGACAGGGGTCAGGGAAAAACTGTTTTTT. Translated: CASSGTGVREKLFF. The chain is built from TRBV5-1 and TRBJ1-4; 10 nucleotides line up with TRBD1. The V gene end was trimmed by 4 bases and the J gene end by 8 bases; junction bases not matched to a gene: 5. CDR3 length equals 14 residues. Per germline, CDR1 SGHRS and CDR2 YFSETQ. The full variable domain, rest sourced from reference TRBV5-1 and TRBJ1-4, is KAGVTQTPRYLIKTRGQQVTLSCSPISGHRSVSWYQQTPGQGLQFLFEYFSETQRNKGNFPGRFSGRQFSNSRSEMNVSTLELGDSALYLCASSGTGVREKLFFGSGTQLSVL.

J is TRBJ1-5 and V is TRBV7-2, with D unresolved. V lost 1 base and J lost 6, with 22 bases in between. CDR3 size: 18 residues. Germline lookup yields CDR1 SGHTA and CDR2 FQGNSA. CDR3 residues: CASSLEGSGTARVQPQHF. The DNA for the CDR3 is TGTGCCAGCAGCTTAGAAGGGTCGGGAACAGCAAGGGTTCAGCCCCAGCATTTT.

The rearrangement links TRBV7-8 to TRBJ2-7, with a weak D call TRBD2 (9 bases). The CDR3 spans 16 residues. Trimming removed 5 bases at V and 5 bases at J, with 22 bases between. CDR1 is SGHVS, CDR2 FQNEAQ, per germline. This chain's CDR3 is CASSPGGGRAGNEQYV. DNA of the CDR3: TGTGCCAGCAGCCCAGGGGGCGGGAGGGCAGGTAACGAGCAGTACGTC.

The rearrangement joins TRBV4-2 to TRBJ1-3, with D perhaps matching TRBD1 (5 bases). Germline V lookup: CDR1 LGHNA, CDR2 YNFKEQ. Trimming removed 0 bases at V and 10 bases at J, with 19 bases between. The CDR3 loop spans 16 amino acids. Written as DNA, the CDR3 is TGTGCCAGCAGCCAAGATCGTGGGAGGGGCGAGGGGACCATATATTTT. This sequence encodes CASSQDRGRGEGTIYF.

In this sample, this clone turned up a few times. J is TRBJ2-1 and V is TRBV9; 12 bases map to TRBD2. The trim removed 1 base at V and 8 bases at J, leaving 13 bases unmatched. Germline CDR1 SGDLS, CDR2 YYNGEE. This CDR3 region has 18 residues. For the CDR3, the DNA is TGTGCCAGCAGCGTACGTCCCCCGACTAGCGGGAGTATCGATGAGCAGTTCTTC. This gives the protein CASSVRPPTSGSIDEQFF.

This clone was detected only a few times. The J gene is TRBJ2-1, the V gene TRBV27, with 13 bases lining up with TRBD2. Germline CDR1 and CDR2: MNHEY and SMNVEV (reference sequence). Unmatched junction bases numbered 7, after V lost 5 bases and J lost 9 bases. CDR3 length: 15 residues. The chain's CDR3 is CASSVGLAGVGEQFF. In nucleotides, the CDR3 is TGTGCCAGCAGTGTAGGACTAGCGGGAGTTGGTGAGCAGTTCTTC.

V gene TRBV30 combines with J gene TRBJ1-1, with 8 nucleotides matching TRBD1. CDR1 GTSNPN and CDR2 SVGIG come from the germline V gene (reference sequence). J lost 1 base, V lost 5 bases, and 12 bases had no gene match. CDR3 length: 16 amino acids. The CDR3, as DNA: TGTGCCTGGGCTGAAATGTGGACAGGGAGGAACACTGAAGCTTTCTTT. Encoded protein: CAWAEMWTGRNTEAFF.

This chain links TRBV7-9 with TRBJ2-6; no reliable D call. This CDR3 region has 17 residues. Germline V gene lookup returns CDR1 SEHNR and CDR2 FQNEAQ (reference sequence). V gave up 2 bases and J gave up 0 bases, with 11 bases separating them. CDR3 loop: CASSLSGLSSGANVLTF. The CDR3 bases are TGTGCCAGCAGCTTATCAGGTCTAAGCTCTGGGGCCAACGTCCTGACTTTC.

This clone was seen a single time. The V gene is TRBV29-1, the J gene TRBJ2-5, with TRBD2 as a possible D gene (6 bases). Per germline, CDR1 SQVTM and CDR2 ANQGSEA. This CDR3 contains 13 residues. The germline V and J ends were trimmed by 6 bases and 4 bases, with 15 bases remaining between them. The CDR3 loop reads CSVGSGGGETQYF. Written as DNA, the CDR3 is TGCAGCGTGGGATCCGGGGGAGGAGAGACCCAGTACTTC. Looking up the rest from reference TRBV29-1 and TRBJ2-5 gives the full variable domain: SAVISQKPSRDICQRGTSLTIQCQVDSQVTMMFWYRQQPGQSLTLIATANQGSEATYESGFVIDKFPISRPNLTFSTLTVSNMSPEDSSIYLCSVGSGGGETQYFGPGTRLLVL.

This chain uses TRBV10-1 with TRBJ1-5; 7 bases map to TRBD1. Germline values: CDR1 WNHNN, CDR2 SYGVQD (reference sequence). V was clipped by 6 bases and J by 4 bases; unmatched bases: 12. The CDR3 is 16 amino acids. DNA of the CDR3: TGCGCCAGCAGGAACCCCGGGACAGCCACGAATCAGCCCCAGCATTTT. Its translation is CASRNPGTATNQPQHF.

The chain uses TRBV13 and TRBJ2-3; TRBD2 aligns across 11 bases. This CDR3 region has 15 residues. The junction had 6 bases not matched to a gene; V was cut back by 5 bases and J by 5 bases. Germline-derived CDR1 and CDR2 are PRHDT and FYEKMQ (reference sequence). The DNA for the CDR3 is TGTGCCAGCAGCCCGGGACTAGCGGTACAAGATACGCAGTATTTT. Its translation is CASSPGLAVQDTQYF.

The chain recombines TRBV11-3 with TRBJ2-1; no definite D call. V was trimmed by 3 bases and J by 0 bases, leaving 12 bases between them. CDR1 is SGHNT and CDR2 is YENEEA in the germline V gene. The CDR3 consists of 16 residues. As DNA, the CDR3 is TGTGCCAGCAGCTTTTTAGCCCGCCTCTCCTACAATGAGCAGTTCTTC. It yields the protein CASSFLARLSYNEQFF.

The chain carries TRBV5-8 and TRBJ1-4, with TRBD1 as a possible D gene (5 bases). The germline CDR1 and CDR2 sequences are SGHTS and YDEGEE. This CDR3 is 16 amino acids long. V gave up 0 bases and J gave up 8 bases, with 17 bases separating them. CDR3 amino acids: CASSLAAAGAFEKLFF. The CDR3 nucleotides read TGTGCCAGCAGCTTGGCCGCAGCTGGGGCCTTCGAAAAACTGTTTTTT.

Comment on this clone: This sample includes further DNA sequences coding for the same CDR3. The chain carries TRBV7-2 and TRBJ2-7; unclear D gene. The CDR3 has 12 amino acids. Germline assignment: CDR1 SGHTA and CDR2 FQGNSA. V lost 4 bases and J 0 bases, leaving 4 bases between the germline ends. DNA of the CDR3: TGTGCCAGCAGCTCGAGCTCCTACGAGCAGTACTTC. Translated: CASSSSSYEQYF. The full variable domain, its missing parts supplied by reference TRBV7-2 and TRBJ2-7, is GAGVSQSPSNKVTEKGKDVELRCDPISGHTALYWYRQSLGQGLEFLIYFQGNSAPDKSGLPSDRFSAERTGGSVSTLTIQRTQQEDSAVYLCASSSSSYEQYFGPGTRLTVT.

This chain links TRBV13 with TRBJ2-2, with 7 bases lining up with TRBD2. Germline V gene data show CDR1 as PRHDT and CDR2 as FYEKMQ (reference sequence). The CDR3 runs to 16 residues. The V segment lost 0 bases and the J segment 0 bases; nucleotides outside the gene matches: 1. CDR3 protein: CASSLGRGANTGELFF. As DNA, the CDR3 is TGTGCCAGCAGCTTAGGTCGGGGGGCGAACACCGGGGAGCTGTTTTTT.

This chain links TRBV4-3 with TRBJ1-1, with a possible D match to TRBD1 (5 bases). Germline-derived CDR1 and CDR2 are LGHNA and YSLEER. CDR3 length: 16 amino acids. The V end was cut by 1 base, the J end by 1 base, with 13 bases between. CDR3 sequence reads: CASSQGSGQQNTEAFF. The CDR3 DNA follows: TGCGCCAGCAGCCAAGGTTCAGGGCAGCAGAACACTGAAGCTTTCTTT.

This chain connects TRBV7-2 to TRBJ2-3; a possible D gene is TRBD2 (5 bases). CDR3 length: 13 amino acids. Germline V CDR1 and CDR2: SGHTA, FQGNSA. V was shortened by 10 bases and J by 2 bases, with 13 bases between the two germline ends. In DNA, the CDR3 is TGTGCCACCGGGCTAGCCGACACAGATACGCAGTATTTT. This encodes CATGLADTDTQYF.

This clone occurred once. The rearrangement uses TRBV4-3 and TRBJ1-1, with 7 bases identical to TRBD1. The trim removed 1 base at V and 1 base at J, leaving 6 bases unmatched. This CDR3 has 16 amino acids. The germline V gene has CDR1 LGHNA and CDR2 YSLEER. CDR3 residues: CASSQAPGTANTEAFF. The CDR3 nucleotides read TGCGCCAGCAGCCAAGCCCCCGGGACAGCGAACACTGAAGCTTTCTTT.

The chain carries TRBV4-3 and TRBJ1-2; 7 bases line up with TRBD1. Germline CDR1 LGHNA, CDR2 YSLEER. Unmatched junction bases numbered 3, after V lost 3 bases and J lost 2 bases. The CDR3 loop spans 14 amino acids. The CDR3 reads CASSHLDRNYGYTF. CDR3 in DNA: TGCGCCAGCAGCCACCTGGACAGGAACTATGGCTACACCTTC.

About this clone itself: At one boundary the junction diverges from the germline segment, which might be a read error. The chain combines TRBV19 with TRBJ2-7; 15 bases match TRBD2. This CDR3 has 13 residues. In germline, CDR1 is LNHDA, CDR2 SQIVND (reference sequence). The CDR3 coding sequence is TGTGCCAGTGGTGGACTAGCGGGAGGGAACCTCAAGTTC. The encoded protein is CASGGLAGGNLKF.